The 17 T cell receptor beta chains in this list originate from one sample, sequenced in a study of shared clonotypes between healthy human individuals. Data came from immunoSEQ multiplex PCR; TCRdb stores just in-frame clones and leaves some out. The sample has millions of clones, around 95% seen once. Material for sequencing was naive CD4+ T cells sorted from blood. Documented subset: CD45RA+ positively selected. The receptors come from a man aged 18 to 30 in good health.

This clone was seen a single time. The gene calls are TRBV28 and TRBJ2-7; D is unclear. The CDR3 is 16 residues long. Germline V gives CDR1 MDHEN, CDR2 SYDVKM. Trimming shortened V by 3 bases and J by 0 bases, and 15 bases separated the two germline ends. CDR3 loop: CASSFGRGFFSYEQYF. CDR3 DNA: TGTGCCAGCAGTTTCGGCCGAGGCTTCTTCTCCTACGAGCAGTACTTC.

This sequence joins TRBV11-2 and TRBJ2-5, with TRBD2 matching 8 bases. CDR1 is SGHAT and CDR2 is FQNNGV in the germline V gene. With 5 bases clipped from V and 7 bases from J, the junction kept 15 bases outside the gene matches. CDR3 size: 16 residues. The CDR3 spells CASSLPGLGVHGTQYF. For the CDR3, the DNA is TGTGCCAGCAGCCTACCGGGACTAGGAGTTCATGGGACCCAGTACTTC.

V is TRBV6-1 and J is TRBJ1-2; possible D gene TRBD1, 6 bases. There are 13 residues in the CDR3. Germline CDR1 MNHNS, CDR2 SASEGT. Trimming took 7 bases from V and 6 from J, leaving 15 bases between them. The CDR3 sequence: CASIHTGFNGYTF. In nucleotides, the CDR3 is TGTGCCAGCATCCATACAGGGTTTAATGGCTACACCTTC.

The rearrangement uses TRBV6-5 and TRBJ1-1; 8 nucleotides align to TRBD1. The J segment lost 8 bases and the V segment lost 6 bases, leaving 8 bases of the junction unmatched. The CDR3 length is 13 residues. The germline CDR1 and CDR2 sequences are MNHEY and SVGAGI. CDR3 protein: CASSRGQELEAFF. CDR3 nucleotides: TGTGCCAGCAGCCGGGGACAGGAACTCGAAGCTTTCTTT.

V usage is TRBV4-1 and J usage is TRBJ2-7; 9 bases align to TRBD1. Germline CDR1 and CDR2: MGHRA and YSYEKL. This CDR3 has 18 amino acids. Trimming cost V 4 bases and J 1 base; bases outside gene matches: 14. Here the CDR3 reads CASSLNAQQGAKSYEQYF. In nucleotides, the CDR3 is TGCGCCAGCAGCCTTAATGCCCAACAGGGGGCCAAATCCTACGAGCAGTACTTC.

The chain recombines TRBV4-1 with TRBJ1-4; TRBD1 is a possible D gene (5 bases). This CDR3 comprises 15 residues. Germline assignment: CDR1 MGHRA and CDR2 YSYEKL. V lost 3 bases and J lost 8, with 16 bases in between. CDR3 loop: CASSQTVGAKEKLFF. CDR3 nucleotides: TGCGCCAGCAGCCAGACCGTAGGGGCCAAGGAAAAACTGTTTTTT.

CDR3 in amino acids: CASSPTAGSGYEQYF. The CDR3 nucleotides read TGTGCCAGCTCACCTACAGCGGGAAGTGGTTACGAGCAGTACTTC. V is TRBV18 and J is TRBJ2-7; 7 nucleotides line up with TRBD2. The junction had 9 bases not matched to a gene; V was cut back by 3 bases and J by 4 bases. CDR3 length: 15 residues. The germline V gene has CDR1 KGHSH and CDR2 LQKENI.

The V gene is TRBV5-1, the J gene TRBJ1-4, with 8 bases aligning to TRBD1. Germline CDR1 is SGHRS and CDR2 is YFSETQ. The junction had 10 bases not matched to a gene; V was cut back by 0 bases and J by 3 bases. The CDR3 runs 18 residues. CDR3 region: CASSLGAGGGRANEKLFF. In nucleotides, the CDR3 is TGCGCCAGCAGCTTGGGCGCAGGGGGCGGTCGTGCTAATGAAAAACTGTTTTTT. Using reference TRBV5-1 and TRBJ1-4 for the parts outside the CDR3, the full variable domain is KAGVTQTPRYLIKTRGQQVTLSCSPISGHRSVSWYQQTPGQGLQFLFEYFSETQRNKGNFPGRFSGRQFSNSRSEMNVSTLELGDSALYLCASSLGAGGGRANEKLFFGSGTQLSVL.

The J gene is TRBJ2-5, the V gene TRBV4-1, with D perhaps matching TRBD2 (7 bases). This CDR3 spans 18 amino acids. The ends were cut back, 0 bases at V and 1 base at J, with 18 bases in the middle. CDR1 and CDR2 (germline): MGHRA, YSYEKL. The CDR3 nucleotides are TGCGCCAGCAGCCAAGAAGAGGGGGGGGCAGGGGCCCAAGAGACCCAGTACTTC. Translation: CASSQEEGGAGAQETQYF.

On this clone itself: One base away lies a much larger clone, so this may be a sequencing read error. The V gene is TRBV6-1, the J gene TRBJ1-5; maybe TRBD1 (6 bases). The germline gives CDR1 MNHNS, CDR2 SASEGT. The CDR3 is made up of 13 amino acids. The CDR3 nucleotides are TGTGCCTGCAGTCGGACAGGCAATCAGCCCCAGCATTTT. It is translated as CACSRTGNQPQHF.

This chain connects TRBV6-1 to TRBJ2-7, with D perhaps TRBD1 (5 bases). This CDR3 contains 13 residues. Per the germline V gene, CDR1 is MNHNS and CDR2 is SASEGT. V dropped 4 bases and J dropped 6 bases, with 13 bases sitting between them. Written as DNA, the CDR3 is TGTGCCAGCAGTGGGCAGGGTGGTGGCGAGCAGTACTTC. Translation: CASSGQGGGEQYF.

This sequence joins TRBV5-1 and TRBJ2-7; D is unresolved. This CDR3 has 13 amino acids. Per the germline V gene, CDR1 is SGHRS and CDR2 is YFSETQ. Trimming removed 4 bases at V and 1 base at J, with 9 bases between. The DNA of the CDR3 is TGCGCCAGCAGCCCCTCTATTTCCTACGAGCAGTACTTC. It encodes CASSPSISYEQYF. Using reference TRBV5-1 and TRBJ2-7 for the parts outside the CDR3, the full variable domain is KAGVTQTPRYLIKTRGQQVTLSCSPISGHRSVSWYQQTPGQGLQFLFEYFSETQRNKGNFPGRFSGRQFSNSRSEMNVSTLELGDSALYLCASSPSISYEQYFGPGTRLTVT.

The chain joins TRBV2 to TRBJ2-4; a possible D gene is TRBD2 (6 bases). Trimming shortened V by 4 bases and J by 0 bases, and 19 bases separated the two germline ends. From germline, CDR1 is SNHLY and CDR2 FYNNEI. This CDR3 spans 18 amino acids. CDR3 residues: CASSANPRDLTAKNIQYF. The CDR3, as DNA: TGTGCCAGCAGTGCCAACCCCCGGGACTTAACAGCCAAAAACATTCAGTACTTC.

The chain joins TRBV19 to TRBJ2-1; tentative D call: TRBD2 (5 bases). V lost 4 bases to trimming and J lost 4 bases, with 17 bases between them. The CDR3 is 16 residues long. Germline V gene sequence: CDR1 LNHDA, CDR2 SQIVND (reference sequence). CDR3 in amino acids: CASSTPLVGVYNEQFF. The CDR3 DNA reads TGTGCCAGTAGTACCCCCCTAGTGGGAGTGTACAATGAGCAGTTCTTC.

The chain is built from TRBV7-2 and TRBJ1-2, with TRBD1 identical over 10 bases. After removal of 4 bases from V and 5 bases from J, the junction contained 1 base not matched to a gene. The CDR3 runs 13 residues. From germline, CDR1 is SGHTA and CDR2 FQGNSA. The CDR3 coding sequence is TGTGCCAGCAGCTGGGGACAGGGGTATGGCTACACCTTC. This gives the protein CASSWGQGYGYTF. Combining the CDR3 with reference TRBV7-2 and TRBJ1-2 gives the whole variable domain GAGVSQSPSNKVTEKGKDVELRCDPISGHTALYWYRQSLGQGLEFLIYFQGNSAPDKSGLPSDRFSAERTGGSVSTLTIQRTQQEDSAVYLCASSWGQGYGYTFGSGTRLTVV.

V is TRBV11-2 and J is TRBJ2-1, with unresolved D. The germline gives CDR1 SGHAT, CDR2 FQNNGV. Deletions cut 5 bases from V and 10 bases from J, with 12 bases between. The CDR3 is 12 residues long. The CDR3 coding sequence is TGTGCCAGCAGCCAAATGCTCAGAGAGCAGTTCTTC. This encodes CASSQMLREQFF.

The table lists this clone with a few counts. The V gene is TRBV9, the J gene TRBJ2-2; 9 bases align to TRBD1. Germline V gene sequence: CDR1 SGDLS, CDR2 YYNGEE. V dropped 1 base and J dropped 4; count of bases not matched to a gene: 8. This CDR3 is 17 amino acids long. The CDR3 protein is CASSVNPGQGVTGELFF. The CDR3 DNA sequence: TGTGCCAGCAGCGTAAACCCGGGACAGGGAGTCACCGGGGAGCTGTTTTTT.